Listed here are 29 T cell receptor beta chains from one sample, sequenced in a study of T cells in localized non-small cell lung cancer. Repertoires were generated with immunoSEQ multiplex PCR, while TCRdb's copy carries only in-frame clones and drops some. The table includes roughly 48,000 clones, roughly 77% detected once. The source material was peripheral blood, sampled before any cancer treatment. The receptor source for this set is a man aged 40 to 70 with stage I squamous cell lung carcinoma.

The sample holds one count of this clone. The genes are TRBV5-1 and TRBJ2-7; D is uncertain. Germline V lookup: CDR1 SGHRS, CDR2 YFSETQ. The CDR3 sequence is 12 residues long. Trimming removed 6 bases from V and 1 base from J, with 8 bases in between. The DNA for the CDR3 is TGCGCCAGCATGACGGATTCCTACGAGCAGTACTTC. This translates into CASMTDSYEQYF. The complete variable domain, with remaining parts taken from reference TRBV5-1 and TRBJ2-7, reads KAGVTQTPRYLIKTRGQQVTLSCSPISGHRSVSWYQQTPGQGLQFLFEYFSETQRNKGNFPGRFSGRQFSNSRSEMNVSTLELGDSALYLCASMTDSYEQYFGPGTRLTVT.

V is TRBV5-1 and J is TRBJ2-5; 9 bases agree with TRBD1. This CDR3 is 14 amino acids long. Looked up from germline, CDR1 is SGHRS and CDR2 is YFSETQ. With V trimmed by 4 bases and J by 1 base, 2 bases remained unmatched. The CDR3 protein is CASSRGQGQETQYF. In DNA, the CDR3 is TGCGCCAGCAGCAGGGGACAGGGCCAAGAGACCCAGTACTTC.

The chain is built from TRBV9 and TRBJ1-1; 7 bases map to TRBD1. Trimming took 3 bases from V and 4 from J; bases not matched to a gene: 6. CDR1 and CDR2 from the germline V gene are SGDLS and YYNGEE. The CDR3 length is 14 residues. CDR3 sequence: CASSATGSVTEAFF. In nucleotides, the CDR3 is TGTGCCAGCAGCGCGACAGGGTCTGTCACTGAAGCTTTCTTT.

The chain links TRBV18 to TRBJ2-1, with 8 bases that match TRBD1. Per the germline V gene, CDR1 is KGHSH and CDR2 is LQKENI. The CDR3 consists of 14 residues. V was pared by 6 bases and J by 9 bases, with 10 bases of the junction left unmatched. The CDR3 DNA follows: TGTGCCAGCTCCCAAACCGGACAGGGTGCTGAGCAGTTCTTC. Amino acids: CASSQTGQGAEQFF.

This rearrangement joins TRBV19 to TRBJ2-3, with D possibly matching TRBD2 (5 bases). This CDR3 has 13 amino acids. The germline V gene encodes CDR1 LNHDA and CDR2 SQIVND (reference sequence). V was cut by 3 bases and J by 8 bases, with 12 bases left in between. For the CDR3, the DNA is TGTGCCAGTAGTATTAGCCTTGAGGGTACGCAGTATTTT. Translating gives CASSISLEGTQYF. Filled out from reference TRBV19 and TRBJ2-3, the complete variable domain reads DGGITQSPKYLFRKEGQNVTLSCEQNLNHDAMYWYRQDPGQGLRLIYYSQIVNDFQKGDIAEGYSVSREKKESFPLTVTSAQKNPTAFYLCASSISLEGTQYFGPGTRLTVL.

This sequence joins TRBV6-6 and TRBJ2-3; D gene ambiguous. The V and J ends lost 5 bases and 5 bases respectively, with 11 bases between them. Germline CDR1 and CDR2: MNHNY and SVGAGI (reference sequence). The CDR3 extends over 13 amino acids. The CDR3 is CASSPGRQDTQYF. The CDR3 nucleotides are TGTGCCAGCAGTCCCGGCCGGCAAGATACGCAGTATTTT.

This clone was recorded a few times. The rearrangement links TRBV2 to TRBJ1-6; 9 bases are a match to TRBD1. CDR1 SNHLY and CDR2 FYNNEI come from the germline V gene. Unmatched junction bases numbered 7, after V lost 4 bases and J lost 9 bases. This CDR3 has 15 amino acids. The CDR3 DNA reads as TGTGCCAGCAGTGGGGCGGGACAGGGTATTTCACCCCTCCACTTT. Translation gives CASSGAGQGISPLHF.

V and J are TRBV7-8 and TRBJ1-6; D not certain. Germline lookup yields CDR1 SGHVS and CDR2 FQNEAQ. Trimming left V 4 bases short and J 5 bases short, with 3 bases between. CDR3 length: 12 residues. CDR3 nucleotides: TGTGCCAGCAGCTACGATAATTCACCCCTCCACTTT. Its protein is CASSYDNSPLHF.

The chain recombines TRBV11-3 with TRBJ1-1; no clear D gene. CDR3 size: 14 residues. Trimming cost V 0 bases and J 1 base, with 6 bases left between them. The V gene's germline CDR1 is SGHNT and CDR2 YENEEA. The CDR3 coding sequence is TGTGCCAGCAGCTTAGAAGGAGGGAACACTGAAGCTTTCTTT. It translates to CASSLEGGNTEAFF. The variable domain in full, with the rest retrieved from reference TRBV11-3 and TRBJ1-1, is EAGVVQSPRYKIIEKKQPVAFWCNPISGHNTLYWYLQNLGQGPELLIRYENEEAVDDSQLPKDRFSAERLKGVDSTLKIQPAELGDSAVYLCASSLEGGNTEAFFGQGTRLTVV.

The CDR3 reads CASSPERGGSYEQYF. CDR3 nucleotides: TGTGCCAGCTCGCCTGAGCGGGGGGGTTCCTACGAGCAGTACTTC. V gene TRBV18 combines with J gene TRBJ2-7; TRBD2 matches 10 bases. The trim removed 6 bases at V and 1 base at J, leaving 6 bases unmatched. Germline V gene data show CDR1 as KGHSH and CDR2 as LQKENI. This CDR3 has 15 residues.

V and J are TRBV6-5 and TRBJ2-1, with D maybe TRBD2 (5 bases). Trimming removed 0 bases from V and 2 bases from J, with 8 bases in between. The germline CDR1 and CDR2 sequences are MNHEY and SVGAGI. This CDR3 has 15 residues. The CDR3: CASSYSNSAYNEQFF. The CDR3 DNA reads as TGTGCCAGCAGTTACTCGAATAGCGCCTACAATGAGCAGTTCTTC.

V is TRBV10-3 and J is TRBJ1-5, with 8 bases aligning to TRBD1. This CDR3 region has 13 residues. Germline V CDR1 and CDR2: ENHRY, SYGVKD. Unmatched junction bases numbered 6, after V lost 7 bases and J lost 7 bases. The CDR3, as DNA: TGTGCCATCATGCCAGACAGGGGCCAGCCCCAGCATTTT. Translating gives CAIMPDRGQPQHF.

The rearrangement links TRBV7-2 to TRBJ1-1; no reliable D call. This CDR3 spans 13 amino acids. The V end was cut by 2 bases, the J end by 4 bases, with 8 bases between. The germline V gene encodes CDR1 SGHTA and CDR2 FQGNSA. The CDR3 reads CASSLNFGTEAFF. CDR3 DNA sequence: TGTGCCAGCAGCTTAAATTTCGGCACTGAAGCTTTCTTT.

This sequence joins TRBV5-1 and TRBJ1-1; D unclear. The germline V and J ends were trimmed by 4 bases and 7 bases, with 11 bases remaining between them. Looked up from germline, CDR1 is SGHRS and CDR2 is YFSETQ. The CDR3 sequence is 12 residues long. The CDR3 coding sequence is TGCGCCAGCAGCCCGCAGGAGGGTGAAGCTTTCTTT. Translation gives CASSPQEGEAFF.

This clone was observed a few times. Within the sample, other DNA sequences also encode this same CDR3. This rearrangement joins TRBV2 to TRBJ1-1; TRBD1 might be the D (5 bases). CDR3 length equals 13 residues. From germline, CDR1 is SNHLY and CDR2 FYNNEI. Trimming removed 2 bases at V and 2 bases at J, with 6 bases between. CDR3 sequence reads: CASSEQGNTEAFF. CDR3 sequence (DNA): TGTGCCAGCAGTGAACAGGGAAACACTGAAGCTTTCTTT.

The rearrangement joins TRBV5-5 to TRBJ1-5, with TRBD1 identical over 8 bases. Germline loops: CDR1 SGHKS, CDR2 YYEKEE (reference sequence). This CDR3 spans 14 amino acids. With V trimmed by 4 bases and J by 5 bases, 5 bases remained unmatched. The CDR3 sequence is CASSPDRGDQPQHF. CDR3 sequence (DNA): TGTGCCAGCAGCCCTGACAGGGGCGATCAGCCCCAGCATTTT.

The V call is TRBV7-6, the J call TRBJ2-2; 7 bases match TRBD2. CDR3 length: 13 residues. V shed 5 bases and J 8 bases; nucleotides not matched to a gene: 5. The germline V gene encodes CDR1 SGHVS and CDR2 FNYEAQ. CDR3 bases: TGTGCCAGCAGCCTCGAGCGGGGAGGGGAGCTGTTTTTT. As protein: CASSLERGGELFF.

This chain joins TRBV12-5 and TRBJ2-1; D is ambiguous. Between the trimmed V and J ends, which lost 7 bases and 3 bases, there was a span of 13 bases. This CDR3 region has 14 residues. Germline CDR1 LGHNT, CDR2 FRNRAP. The CDR3 DNA sequence: TGTGCTAGTGCCCCCCGTGAAGACTACAATGAGCAGTTCTTC. Translating it yields CASAPREDYNEQFF. The full variable domain, in which reference TRBV12-5 and TRBJ2-1 provide the parts outside the CDR3, is DARVTQTPRHKVTEMGQEVTMRCQPILGHNTVFWYRQTMMQGLELLAYFRNRAPLDDSGMPKDRFSAEMPDATLATLKIQPSEPRDSAVYFCASAPREDYNEQFFGPGTRLTVL.

The chain combines TRBV4-3 with TRBJ2-4; no reliable D call. The CDR3 has 13 amino acids. The V end was cut by 0 bases, the J end by 5 bases, with 5 bases between. Per the germline V gene, CDR1 is LGHNA and CDR2 is YSLEER. Here the CDR3 DNA reads TGCGCCAGCAGCCAAGATAGGCAAAACATTCAGTACTTC. Its protein is CASSQDRQNIQYF.

The chain has TRBV27 and TRBJ2-1; possible D gene TRBD2, 7 bases. CDR1 and CDR2 (germline): MNHEY, SMNVEV (reference sequence). V shed 5 bases and J shed 4 bases, with 18 bases lying between them. This CDR3 is 16 amino acids long. The CDR3 nucleotides read TGTGCCAGCAGTGACGAGGCGGGGGCGAGGTACAATGAGCAGTTCTTC. Translated: CASSDEAGARYNEQFF.

This chain links TRBV5-6 with TRBJ2-7; TRBD2 is a possible D gene (6 bases). The CDR3 is 16 amino acids. Germline V gene sequence: CDR1 SGHDT, CDR2 YYEEEE. V was trimmed by 4 bases and J by 9 bases, leaving 26 bases between them. CDR3 sequence: CASSPLEEGGGGGQYF. In DNA, the CDR3 is TGTGCCAGCAGCCCCCTCGAGGAGGGTGGAGGAGGTGGGCAGTACTTC.

The chain links TRBV27 to TRBJ1-1; D remains ambiguous. The length of the CDR3 is 15 residues. The V end was cut by 7 bases, the J end by 1 base, with 16 bases between. Germline CDR1 reads MNHEY; CDR2 reads SMNVEV (reference sequence). The DNA of the CDR3 is TGTGCCAGCACTTTGTATGCGTCAGGGAACACTGAAGCTTTCTTT. This encodes CASTLYASGNTEAFF.

The chain is built from TRBV7-9 and TRBJ1-2, with D uncertain. The germline V gene has CDR1 SEHNR and CDR2 FQNEAQ (reference sequence). Trimming cost V 3 bases and J 6 bases, with 8 bases left between them. This CDR3 has 12 amino acids. This CDR3 is CASSFSGNGYTF. CDR3 DNA: TGTGCCAGCAGCTTCTCCGGGAATGGCTACACCTTC.

This sequence joins TRBV19 and TRBJ1-6; D may be TRBD1 (5 bases). This CDR3 spans 14 amino acids. V was shortened by 5 bases and J by 7 bases, with 12 bases between the two germline ends. Germline V gene data show CDR1 as LNHDA and CDR2 as SQIVND (reference sequence). The CDR3 coding sequence is TGTGCCAGTAGTGTGGGGACGGCCAATTCACCCCTCCACTTT. It yields the protein CASSVGTANSPLHF.

This clone showed up just a few times. Other DNA sequences in the sample encode the same CDR3. V and J are TRBV19 and TRBJ1-1; D gene uncertain. Germline V gene sequence: CDR1 LNHDA, CDR2 SQIVND (reference sequence). V was clipped by 5 bases and J by 1 base, with 8 bases between them. The CDR3 loop spans 13 amino acids. The CDR3 loop is CASSPRGNTEAFF. The CDR3 DNA follows: TGTGCCAGTAGTCCCCGGGGGAACACTGAAGCTTTCTTT.

The J gene is TRBJ2-5, the V gene TRBV6-5; no firm D call. This CDR3 spans 11 amino acids. V was shortened by 7 bases and J by 5 bases, with 8 bases between the two germline ends. CDR1 and CDR2 from the germline V gene are MNHEY and SVGAGI. CDR3 amino acids: CASTRWETQYF. The CDR3 DNA reads TGTGCCAGCACCCGATGGGAGACCCAGTACTTC.

This clone has ten or more counts. CDR3: CASSLAFTTEAFF. In DNA form, the CDR3 reads TGTGCCAGCAGCTTGGCTTTCACGACTGAAGCTTTCTTT. The rearrangement links TRBV5-8 to TRBJ1-1; no reliable D call. With 0 bases removed from V and 5 bases from J, the gap between germline ends came to 8 bases. The CDR3 runs to 13 residues. Germline V CDR1 and CDR2: SGHTS, YDEGEE.

The table lists this clone with a few counts. The chain employs TRBV19 and TRBJ2-3; D tentatively fits TRBD1 or TRBD2 (5 bases each). The V and J ends lost 5 bases and 3 bases respectively, with 21 bases between them. This CDR3 is built from 17 residues. Germline assignment: CDR1 LNHDA and CDR2 SQIVND (reference sequence). CDR3 bases: TGTGCCAGTAGTCTCCTACGGGGCAGTGGGGGTACAGATACGCAGTATTTT. This encodes CASSLLRGSGGTDTQYF.

The chain links TRBV19 to TRBJ2-3, with D tentatively TRBD2 (6 bases). V lost 4 bases, J lost 4 bases, and 9 bases lay in between. CDR3 length: 13 residues. CDR1 LNHDA and CDR2 SQIVND come from the germline V gene (reference sequence). The CDR3 protein is CASSKEGPDTQYF. DNA for the CDR3: TGTGCCAGTAGTAAGGAGGGGCCAGATACGCAGTATTTT.